These T cell receptor beta chains were read from a single sample in a study of blood T cell repertoires in COVID-19. Libraries were prepared by immunoSEQ multiplex PCR; TCRdb keeps only in-frame clonotypes and omits some of them. The sample has roughly 280,000 clones, about nine tenths seen once; the top ten hold roughly 2%. The material sequenced was peripheral blood. Receptors originate from a woman in her forties or fifties who had recovered from COVID-19. Both conserved end residues are part of each CDR3. The D gene is left open where the match is weak. Clone size, where shown, is once, few, many, or a class for clones that have expanded.

j_call | v_call | d_call | cdr3_length | clone_size | cdr3_nt | cdr3_aa
TRBJ2-5 | TRBV25-1 | NA | 14 | NA | TGTGCCAGCAGTGTATCGCAGGGATCAGAGACCCAGTACTTC | CASSVSQGSETQYF
TRBJ2-5 | TRBV9 | NA | 14 | NA | TGTGCCAGCAGCGAGAGGGCAGGGGCAGAGACCCAGTACTTC | CASSERAGAETQYF
TRBJ1-2 | TRBV9 | NA | 15 | NA | TGTGCCAGCAGCAAGGGGCGGCTTCCTAACTATGGCTACACCTTC | CASSKGRLPNYGYTF
TRBJ1-4 | TRBV6-6 | TRBD1 | 14 | few | TGTGCCAGCAGTCCCCCGGGACAGCCTGAAAAACTGTTTTTT | CASSPPGQPEKLFF
TRBJ1-5 | TRBV7-9 | NA | 12 | NA | TGTGCCAGCAGCTTCGGGAATCAGCCCCAGCATTTT | CASSFGNQPQHF
TRBJ2-1 | TRBV27 | TRBD1 | 15 | NA | TGTGCCAGCAGTTTAAGGGACAGGCCCTACAATGAGCAGTTCTTC | CASSLRDRPYNEQFF
TRBJ1-5 | TRBV6-6 | NA | 14 | NA | TGTGCCAGCAGTGGCGTAACAGGGATCCAGCCCCAGCATTTT | CASSGVTGIQPQHF
TRBJ2-4 | TRBV6-2/TRBV6-3 | NA | 16 | NA | TGTGCCAGCAGTATCGGACTGGTAAGAGCCAAAAACATTCAGTACTTC | CASSIGLVRAKNIQYF
TRBJ1-4 | TRBV4-1 | TRBD1 | 17 | NA | TGCGCCAGCAGCCACCCCGGGACAGGGCGAGATAGAGAAAAACTGTTTTTT | CASSHPGTGRDREKLFF
TRBJ1-2 | TRBV5-1 | TRBD1 | 15 | NA | TGCGCCAGCAGCTTGGAAGGACAGGGGAACTATGGCTACACCTTC | CASSLEGQGNYGYTF
TRBJ1-2 | TRBV9 | TRBD1 | 15 | NA | TGTGCCAGCAGCGTGGGACAGGGGGCTAGCTATGGCTACACCTTC | CASSVGQGASYGYTF
TRBJ2-6 | TRBV7-9 | TRBD2 | 14 | once | TGTGCTAACGGGAGGCACTCTGGGGCCAACGTCCTGACTTTC | CANGRHSGANVLTF
TRBJ2-3 | TRBV24-1 | NA | 17 | NA | TGTGCCACCAGTGATTCACTTCGGGACTCCCTTACAGATACGCAGTATTTT | CATSDSLRDSLTDTQYF
TRBJ1-1 | TRBV28 | NA | 13 | NA | TGTGCCAGCAGTTTACGGCAGGGTAATGAAGCTTTCTTT | CASSLRQGNEAFF
TRBJ2-7 | TRBV6-5 | TRBD2 | 14 | NA | TGTGCCAGCACCTGGACTAGCGAATCCTACGAGCAGTACTTC | CASTWTSESYEQYF
TRBJ2-2 | TRBV28 | NA | 15 | NA | TGTGCCAGCAGTTTCCAGGGTCCCAACACCGGGGAGCTGTTTTTT | CASSFQGPNTGELFF
TRBJ1-1 | TRBV7-9 | NA | 15 | NA | TGTGCCAGCAGCTCCACTCAACTCCAGAACACTGAAGCTTTCTTT | CASSSTQLQNTEAFF
TRBJ2-1 | TRBV3-1/TRBV3-2 | TRBD2 | 17 | NA | TGTGCCAGCAGCCAAGAACGGACTAGCCTCTCCTACAATGAGCAGTTCTTC | CASSQERTSLSYNEQFF
TRBJ2-3 | TRBV7-2 | NA | 13 | NA | TGTGCCAGCAGCCCCCAGACTGCGGATACGCAGTATTTT | CASSPQTADTQYF
TRBJ1-1 | TRBV7-9 | NA | 13 | NA | TGTGCCAGCAGCTTAGCGTTCCGCACTGAAGCTTTCTTT | CASSLAFRTEAFF
TRBJ1-3 | TRBV19 | TRBD1 | 17 | NA | TGTGCCAGTAGTATCCACAGGGGTCCTAGCTCTGGAAACACCATATATTTT | CASSIHRGPSSGNTIYF
TRBJ2-1 | TRBV5-1 | TRBD2 | 15 | NA | TGCGCCAGCAGCTTCAGACTAGCGGGAGCAGCTCCGCAGTTCTTC | CASSFRLAGAAPQFF
TRBJ1-2 | TRBV28 | TRBD1 | 15 | NA | TGTGCCAGCAGTTTCCAGGGGGCTCCGAACTATGGCTACACCTTC | CASSFQGAPNYGYTF
TRBJ1-2 | TRBV12-3/TRBV12-4 | NA | 13 | NA | TGTGCCAGCAAACGAGACGGGAACTATGGCTACACCTTC | CASKRDGNYGYTF
TRBJ1-2 | TRBV4-1 | TRBD1 | 15 | NA | TGCGCCAGCAGCCACCTGACAGGGTTTGACTATGGCTACACCTTC | CASSHLTGFDYGYTF
TRBJ1-2 | TRBV18 | TRBD1 | 16 | NA | TGTGCCAGCTCACAGACGACAGGGGAAGGATCTGATGGCTACACCTTC | CASSQTTGEGSDGYTF
TRBJ1-2 | TRBV25-1 | NA | 13 | NA | TGTGCCAGCACCCAACTGGGGGCGTCTGGCTACACCTTC | CASTQLGASGYTF
TRBJ2-3 | TRBV18 | NA | 16 | NA | TGTGCCAGCTCACCGGGGGCAGGAAGGGGCACAGATACGCAGTATTTT | CASSPGAGRGTDTQYF
TRBJ2-7 | TRBV24-1 | NA | 11 | NA | TGTGCCACCAGTCTTGGGGAGGAGCAGTACTTC | CATSLGEEQYF
TRBJ1-1 | TRBV29-1 | TRBD1 | 13 | NA | TGCAGCGTCCTAGGACAGGGGGTCACTGAAGCTTTCTTT | CSVLGQGVTEAFF
TRBJ1-6 | TRBV7-6 | NA | 13 | NA | TGTGCCAGCAGCTTAGAGAGGGGGTCACCCCTCCACTTT | CASSLERGSPLHF
TRBJ1-3 | TRBV5-4 | NA | 14 | once | TGTGCCAGCCGAGGAGGATCCTCTGGAAACACCATATATTTT | CASRGGSSGNTIYF
TRBJ1-1 | TRBV7-9 | NA | 14 | NA | TGTGCCAGCAGCCCCCAGGGGCAGTACACTGAAGCTTTCTTT | CASSPQGQYTEAFF
TRBJ1-1 | TRBV9 | NA | 15 | NA | TGTGCCAGCAGCGCGCCCCAAGGGGGTCGGACTGAAGCTTTCTTT | CASSAPQGGRTEAFF
TRBJ1-1 | TRBV30 | TRBD1 | 13 | NA | TGTGCCGTAAAACAGGGGTATAACACTGAAGCTTTCTTT | CAVKQGYNTEAFF
TRBJ2-7 | TRBV6-2/TRBV6-3 | NA | 14 | NA | TGTGCCAGCAGTCCGGAGGGACAGCCCTACGAGCAGTACTTC | CASSPEGQPYEQYF
TRBJ1-2 | TRBV7-9 | TRBD1 | 15 | NA | TGTGCCAGCAGCGGCGAATCGAAGGGGGCGATTGGCTACACCTTC | CASSGESKGAIGYTF
TRBJ2-1 | TRBV4-3 | NA | 16 | NA | TGCGCCAGCAGCCAAGAGACCGGACTTTTCTACAATGAGCAGTTCTTC | CASSQETGLFYNEQFF
TRBJ2-7 | TRBV28 | TRBD1 | 14 | NA | TGTGCCAGCAGAACCGGGACAGGCAGTTACGAGCAGTACTTC | CASRTGTGSYEQYF
TRBJ2-7 | TRBV11-2 | TRBD1 | 12 | NA | TGTGCCAGCAGGGACAGGGGTCTCGAGCAGTACTTC | CASRDRGLEQYF
TRBJ1-2 | TRBV18 | NA | 13 | once | TGTGCCAGCTCACCCGGCAGGGAGGACGGCTACACCTTC | CASSPGREDGYTF
TRBJ2-7 | TRBV9 | TRBD2 | 14 | NA | TGTGCCAGCAGCCCCTTAGCGGGAATCTACGAGCAGTACTTC | CASSPLAGIYEQYF
TRBJ2-3 | TRBV9 | TRBD2 | 15 | NA | TGTGCCAGCAGCGTATGGGGGAGGGCCTTGGATACGCAGTATTTT | CASSVWGRALDTQYF
TRBJ2-5 | TRBV5-1 | NA | 15 | NA | TGCGCCAGCCAACCCTCGAGACTAGTTTATGAGACCCAGTACTTC | CASQPSRLVYETQYF
TRBJ1-2 | TRBV3-1/TRBV3-2 | NA | 15 | NA | TGTGCCAGCAGCCAAGGCCCAGGGGTTACTTCTGGCTACACCTTC | CASSQGPGVTSGYTF